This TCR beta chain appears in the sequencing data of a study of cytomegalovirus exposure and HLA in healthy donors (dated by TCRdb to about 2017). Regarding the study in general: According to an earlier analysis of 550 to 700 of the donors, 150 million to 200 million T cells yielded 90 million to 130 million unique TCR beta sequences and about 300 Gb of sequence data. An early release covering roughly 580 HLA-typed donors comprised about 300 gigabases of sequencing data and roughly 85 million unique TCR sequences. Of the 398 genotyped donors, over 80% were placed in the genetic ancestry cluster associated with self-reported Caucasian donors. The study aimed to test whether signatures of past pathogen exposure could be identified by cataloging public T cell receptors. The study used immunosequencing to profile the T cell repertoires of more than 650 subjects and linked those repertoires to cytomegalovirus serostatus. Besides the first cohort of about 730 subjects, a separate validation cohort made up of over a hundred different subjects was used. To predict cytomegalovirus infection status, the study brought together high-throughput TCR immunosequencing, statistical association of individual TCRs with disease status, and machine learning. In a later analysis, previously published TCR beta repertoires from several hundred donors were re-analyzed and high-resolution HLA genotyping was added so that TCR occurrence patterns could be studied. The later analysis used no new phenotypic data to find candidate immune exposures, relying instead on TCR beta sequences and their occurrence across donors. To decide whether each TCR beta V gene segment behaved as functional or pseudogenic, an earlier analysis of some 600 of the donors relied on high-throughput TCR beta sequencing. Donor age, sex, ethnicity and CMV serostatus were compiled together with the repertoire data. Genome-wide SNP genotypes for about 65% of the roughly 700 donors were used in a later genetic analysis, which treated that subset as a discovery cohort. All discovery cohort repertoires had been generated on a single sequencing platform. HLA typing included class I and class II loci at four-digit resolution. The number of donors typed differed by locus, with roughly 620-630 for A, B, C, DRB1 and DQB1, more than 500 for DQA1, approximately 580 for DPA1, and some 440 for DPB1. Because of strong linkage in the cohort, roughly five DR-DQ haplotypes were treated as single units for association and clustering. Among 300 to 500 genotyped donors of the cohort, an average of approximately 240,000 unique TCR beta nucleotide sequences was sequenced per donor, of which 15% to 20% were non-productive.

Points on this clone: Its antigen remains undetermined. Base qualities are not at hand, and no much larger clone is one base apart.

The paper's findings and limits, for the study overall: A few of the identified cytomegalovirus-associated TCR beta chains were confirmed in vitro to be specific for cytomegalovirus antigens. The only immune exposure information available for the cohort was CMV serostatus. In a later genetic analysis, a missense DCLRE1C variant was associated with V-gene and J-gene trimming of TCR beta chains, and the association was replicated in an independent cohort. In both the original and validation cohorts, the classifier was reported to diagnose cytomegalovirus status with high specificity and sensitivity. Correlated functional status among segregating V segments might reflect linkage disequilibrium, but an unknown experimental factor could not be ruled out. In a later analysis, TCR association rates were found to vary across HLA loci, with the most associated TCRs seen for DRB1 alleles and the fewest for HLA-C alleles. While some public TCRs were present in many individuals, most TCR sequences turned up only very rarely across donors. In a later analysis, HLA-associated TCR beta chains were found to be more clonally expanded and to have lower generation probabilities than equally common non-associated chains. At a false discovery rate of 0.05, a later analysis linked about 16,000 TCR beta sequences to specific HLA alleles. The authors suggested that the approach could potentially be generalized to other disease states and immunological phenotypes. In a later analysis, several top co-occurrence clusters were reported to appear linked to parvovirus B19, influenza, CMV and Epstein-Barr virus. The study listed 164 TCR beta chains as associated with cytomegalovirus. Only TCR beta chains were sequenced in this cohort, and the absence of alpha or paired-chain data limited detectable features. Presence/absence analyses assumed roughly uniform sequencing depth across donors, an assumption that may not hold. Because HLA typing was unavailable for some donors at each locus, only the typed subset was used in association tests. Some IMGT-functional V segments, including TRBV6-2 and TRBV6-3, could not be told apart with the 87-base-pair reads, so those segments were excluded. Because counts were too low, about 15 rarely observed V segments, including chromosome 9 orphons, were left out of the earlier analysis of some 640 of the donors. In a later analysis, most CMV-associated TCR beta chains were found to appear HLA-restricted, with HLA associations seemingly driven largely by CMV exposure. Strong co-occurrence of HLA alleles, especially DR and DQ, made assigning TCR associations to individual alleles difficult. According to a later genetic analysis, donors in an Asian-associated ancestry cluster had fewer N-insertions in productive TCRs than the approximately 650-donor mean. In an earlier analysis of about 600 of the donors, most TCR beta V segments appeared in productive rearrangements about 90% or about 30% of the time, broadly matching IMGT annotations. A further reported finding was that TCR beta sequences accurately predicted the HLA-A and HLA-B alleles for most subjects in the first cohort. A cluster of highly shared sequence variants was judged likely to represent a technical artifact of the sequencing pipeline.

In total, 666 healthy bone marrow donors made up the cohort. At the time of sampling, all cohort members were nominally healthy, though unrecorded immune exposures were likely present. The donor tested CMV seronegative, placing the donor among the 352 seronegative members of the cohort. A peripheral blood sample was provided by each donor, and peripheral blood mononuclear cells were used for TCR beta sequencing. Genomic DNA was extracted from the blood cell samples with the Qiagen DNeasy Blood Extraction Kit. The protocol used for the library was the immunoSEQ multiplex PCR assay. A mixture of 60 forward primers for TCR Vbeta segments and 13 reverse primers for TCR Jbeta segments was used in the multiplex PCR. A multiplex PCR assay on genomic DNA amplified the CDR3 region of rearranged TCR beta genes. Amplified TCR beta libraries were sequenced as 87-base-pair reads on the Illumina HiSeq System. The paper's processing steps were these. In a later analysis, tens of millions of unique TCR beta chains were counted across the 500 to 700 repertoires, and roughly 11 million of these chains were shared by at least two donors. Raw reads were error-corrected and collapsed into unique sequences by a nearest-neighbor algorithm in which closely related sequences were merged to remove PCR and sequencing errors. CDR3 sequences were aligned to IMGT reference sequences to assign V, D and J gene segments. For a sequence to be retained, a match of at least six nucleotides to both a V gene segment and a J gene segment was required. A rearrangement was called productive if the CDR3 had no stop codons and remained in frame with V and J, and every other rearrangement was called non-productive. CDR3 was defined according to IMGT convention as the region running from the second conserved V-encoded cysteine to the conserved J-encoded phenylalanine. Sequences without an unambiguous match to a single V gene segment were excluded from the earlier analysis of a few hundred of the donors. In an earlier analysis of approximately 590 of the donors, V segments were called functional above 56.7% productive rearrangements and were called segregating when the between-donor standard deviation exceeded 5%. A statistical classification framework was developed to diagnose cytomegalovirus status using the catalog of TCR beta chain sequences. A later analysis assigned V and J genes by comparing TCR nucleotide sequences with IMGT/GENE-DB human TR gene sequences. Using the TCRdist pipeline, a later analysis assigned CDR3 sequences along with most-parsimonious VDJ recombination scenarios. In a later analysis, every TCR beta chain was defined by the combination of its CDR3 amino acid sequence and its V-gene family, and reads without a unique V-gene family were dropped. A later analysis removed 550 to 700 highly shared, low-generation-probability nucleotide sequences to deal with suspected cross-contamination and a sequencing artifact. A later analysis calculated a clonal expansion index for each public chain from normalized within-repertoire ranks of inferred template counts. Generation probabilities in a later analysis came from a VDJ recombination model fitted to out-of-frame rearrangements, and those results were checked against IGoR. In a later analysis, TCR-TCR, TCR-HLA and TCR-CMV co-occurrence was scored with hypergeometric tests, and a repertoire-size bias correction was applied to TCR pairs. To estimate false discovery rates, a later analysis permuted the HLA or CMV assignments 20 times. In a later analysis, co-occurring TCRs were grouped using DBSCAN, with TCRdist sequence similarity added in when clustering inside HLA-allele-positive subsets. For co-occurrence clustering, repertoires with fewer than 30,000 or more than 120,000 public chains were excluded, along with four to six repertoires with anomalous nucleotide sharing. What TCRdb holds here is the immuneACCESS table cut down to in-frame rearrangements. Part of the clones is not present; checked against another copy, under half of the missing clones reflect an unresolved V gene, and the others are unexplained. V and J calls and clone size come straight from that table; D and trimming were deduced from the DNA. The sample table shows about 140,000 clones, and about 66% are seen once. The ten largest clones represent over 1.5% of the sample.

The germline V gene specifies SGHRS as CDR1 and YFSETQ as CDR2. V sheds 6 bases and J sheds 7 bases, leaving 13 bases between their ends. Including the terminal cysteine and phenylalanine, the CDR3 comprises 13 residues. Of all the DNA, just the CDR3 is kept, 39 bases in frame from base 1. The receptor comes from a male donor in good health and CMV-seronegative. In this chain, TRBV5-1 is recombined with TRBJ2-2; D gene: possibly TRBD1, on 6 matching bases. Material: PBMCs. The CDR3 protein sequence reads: CASNEGEHGELFF. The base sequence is TGCGCCAGCAATGAGGGGGAACACGGGGAGCTGTTTTTT.